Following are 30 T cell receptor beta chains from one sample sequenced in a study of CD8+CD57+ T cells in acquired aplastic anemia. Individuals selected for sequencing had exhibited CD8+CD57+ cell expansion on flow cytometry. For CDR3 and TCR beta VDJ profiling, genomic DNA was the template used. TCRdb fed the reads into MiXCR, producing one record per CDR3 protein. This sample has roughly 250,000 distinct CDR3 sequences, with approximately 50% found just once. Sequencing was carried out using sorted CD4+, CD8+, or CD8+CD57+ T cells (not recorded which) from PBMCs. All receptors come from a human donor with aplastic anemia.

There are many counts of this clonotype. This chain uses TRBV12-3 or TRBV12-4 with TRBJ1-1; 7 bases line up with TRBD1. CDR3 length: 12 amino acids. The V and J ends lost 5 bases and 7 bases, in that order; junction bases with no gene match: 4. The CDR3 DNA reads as TGTGCCAGCAGTCTTACAGGGGTTGAAGCTTTCTTT. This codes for CASSLTGVEAFF.

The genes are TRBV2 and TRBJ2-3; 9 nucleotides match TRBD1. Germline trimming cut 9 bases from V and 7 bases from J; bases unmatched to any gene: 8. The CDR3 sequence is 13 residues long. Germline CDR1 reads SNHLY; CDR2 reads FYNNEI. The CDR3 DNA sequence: TGTGCCAGTCCTGCCGGGACAGGGTATACGCAGTATTTT. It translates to CASPAGTGYTQYF.

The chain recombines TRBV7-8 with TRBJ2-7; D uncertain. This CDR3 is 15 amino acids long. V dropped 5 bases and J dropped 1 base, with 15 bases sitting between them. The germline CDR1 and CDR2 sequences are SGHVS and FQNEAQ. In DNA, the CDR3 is TGTGCCAGCAGCGCTGCGACCGGGCTATCCTACGAGCAGTACTTC. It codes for CASSAATGLSYEQYF.

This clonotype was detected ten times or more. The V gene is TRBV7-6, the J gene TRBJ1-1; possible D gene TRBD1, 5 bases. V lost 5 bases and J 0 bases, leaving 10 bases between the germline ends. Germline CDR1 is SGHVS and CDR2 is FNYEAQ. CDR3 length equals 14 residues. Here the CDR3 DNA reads TGTGCCAGCAGCCAGGGTCCGATGAACACTGAAGCTTTCTTT. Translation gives CASSQGPMNTEAFF. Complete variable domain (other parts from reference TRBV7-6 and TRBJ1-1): GAGVSQSPRYKVTKRGQDVALRCDPISGHVSLYWYRQALGQGPEFLTYFNYEAQQDKSGLPNDRFSAERPEGSISTLTIQRTEQRDSAMYRCASSQGPMNTEAFFGQGTRLTVV.

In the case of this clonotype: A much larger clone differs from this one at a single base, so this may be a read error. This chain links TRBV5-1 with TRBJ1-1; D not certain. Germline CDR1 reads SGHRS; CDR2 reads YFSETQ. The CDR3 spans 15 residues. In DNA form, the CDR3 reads TGCGCCAGCGGCTTGGCCGATAGAAGCGGCACTGAAGCTTTCTTT. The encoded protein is CASGLADRSGTEAFF.

CDR3 nucleotide sequence: TGTGCCAGCGGCCTTGGGAGCGGGCAAGAGACCCAGTACTTC. Its translation: CASGLGSGQETQYF. This chain joins TRBV7-2 and TRBJ2-5, with a tentative D call TRBD2 (6 bases). Between the trimmed V and J ends, which lost 8 bases and 2 bases, there was a span of 15 bases. Germline V lookup: CDR1 SGHTA, CDR2 FQGNSA. The CDR3 totals 14 residues.

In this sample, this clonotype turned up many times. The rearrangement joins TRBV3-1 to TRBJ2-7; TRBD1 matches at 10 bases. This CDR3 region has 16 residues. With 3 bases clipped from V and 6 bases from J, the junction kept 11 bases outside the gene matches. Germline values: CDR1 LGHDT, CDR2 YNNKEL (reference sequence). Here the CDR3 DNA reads TGTGCCAGCAGCCATGCCCGGGACAGGGGTACTATCGAGCAGTACTTC. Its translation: CASSHARDRGTIEQYF.

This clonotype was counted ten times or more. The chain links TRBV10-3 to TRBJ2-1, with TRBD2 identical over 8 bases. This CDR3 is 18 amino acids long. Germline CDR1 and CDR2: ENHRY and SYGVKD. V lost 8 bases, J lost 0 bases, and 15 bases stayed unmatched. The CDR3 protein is CAIPKRAGVLSSYNEQFF. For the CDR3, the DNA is TGTGCCATCCCAAAGAGAGCGGGAGTCCTGAGCTCCTACAATGAGCAGTTCTTC.

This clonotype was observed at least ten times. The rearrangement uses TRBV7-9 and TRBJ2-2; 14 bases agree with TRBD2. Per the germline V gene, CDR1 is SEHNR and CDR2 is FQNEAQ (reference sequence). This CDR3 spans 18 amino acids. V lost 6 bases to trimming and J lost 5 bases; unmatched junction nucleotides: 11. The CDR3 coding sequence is TGTGCCAGCAGTCAACCGGGACTAGCGGGAGTACGGACCGGGGAGCTGTTTTTT. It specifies CASSQPGLAGVRTGELFF.

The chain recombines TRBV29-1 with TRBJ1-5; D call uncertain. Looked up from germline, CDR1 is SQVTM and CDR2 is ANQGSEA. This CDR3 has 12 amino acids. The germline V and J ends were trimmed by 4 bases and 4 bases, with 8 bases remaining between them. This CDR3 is CSVVWGNQPQHF. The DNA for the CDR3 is TGCAGCGTTGTCTGGGGAAATCAGCCCCAGCATTTT.

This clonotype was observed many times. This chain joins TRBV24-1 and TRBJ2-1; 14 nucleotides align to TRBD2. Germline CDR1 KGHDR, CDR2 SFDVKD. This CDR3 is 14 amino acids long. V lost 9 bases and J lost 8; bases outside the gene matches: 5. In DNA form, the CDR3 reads TGTGCCACCGGGACTAGCGGGAGTAGGGATGAGCAGTTCTTC. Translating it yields CATGTSGSRDEQFF.

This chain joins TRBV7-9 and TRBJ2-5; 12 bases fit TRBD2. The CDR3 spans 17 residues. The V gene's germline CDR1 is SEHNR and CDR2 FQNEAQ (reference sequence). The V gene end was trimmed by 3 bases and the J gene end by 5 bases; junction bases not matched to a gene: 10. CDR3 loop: CASSFGLAGGRGETQYF. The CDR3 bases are TGTGCCAGCAGCTTCGGGCTAGCGGGAGGGCGCGGCGAGACCCAGTACTTC.

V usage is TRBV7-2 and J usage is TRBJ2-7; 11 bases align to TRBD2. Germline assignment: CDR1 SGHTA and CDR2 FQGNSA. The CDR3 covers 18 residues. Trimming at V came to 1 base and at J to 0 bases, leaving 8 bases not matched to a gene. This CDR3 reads CASSLGTSGGQSSYEQYF. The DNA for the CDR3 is TGTGCCAGCAGCTTAGGAACTAGCGGGGGCCAGAGCTCCTACGAGCAGTACTTC. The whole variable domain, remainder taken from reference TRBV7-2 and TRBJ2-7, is GAGVSQSPSNKVTEKGKDVELRCDPISGHTALYWYRQSLGQGLEFLIYFQGNSAPDKSGLPSDRFSAERTGGSVSTLTIQRTQQEDSAVYLCASSLGTSGGQSSYEQYFGPGTRLTVT.

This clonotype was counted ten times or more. The CDR3 region is CATSGWGSAEGELFF. The CDR3 DNA reads as TGTGCCACCAGTGGATGGGGCTCTGCGGAAGGGGAGCTGTTTTTT. This chain uses TRBV24-1 with TRBJ2-2; tentative D call: TRBD1 (5 bases). Germline V gives CDR1 KGHDR, CDR2 SFDVKD. The CDR3 consists of 15 residues. V lost 5 bases and J lost 8, with 17 bases in between.

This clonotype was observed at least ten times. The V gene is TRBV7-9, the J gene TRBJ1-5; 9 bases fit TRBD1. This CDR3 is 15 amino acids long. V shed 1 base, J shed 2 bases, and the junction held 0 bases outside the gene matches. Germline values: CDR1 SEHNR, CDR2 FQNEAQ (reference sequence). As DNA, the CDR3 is TGTGCCAGCAGCTTAGGGACAGGGGGCAATCAGCCCCAGCATTTT. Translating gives CASSLGTGGNQPQHF.

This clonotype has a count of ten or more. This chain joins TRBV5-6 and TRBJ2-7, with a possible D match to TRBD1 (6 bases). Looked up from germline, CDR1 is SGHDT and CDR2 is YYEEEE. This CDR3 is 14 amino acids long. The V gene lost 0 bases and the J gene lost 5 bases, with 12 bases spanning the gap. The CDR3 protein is CASSLGQGSNEQYF. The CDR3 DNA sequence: TGTGCCAGCAGCTTGGGGCAGGGGAGCAACGAGCAGTACTTC.

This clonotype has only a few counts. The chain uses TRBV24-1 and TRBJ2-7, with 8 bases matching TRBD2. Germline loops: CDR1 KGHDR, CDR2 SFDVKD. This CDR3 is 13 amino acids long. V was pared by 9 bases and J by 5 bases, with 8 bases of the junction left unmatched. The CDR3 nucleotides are TGTGCCACCCGGGGGGGGCGGGATAACGAGCAGTACTTC. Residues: CATRGGRDNEQYF.

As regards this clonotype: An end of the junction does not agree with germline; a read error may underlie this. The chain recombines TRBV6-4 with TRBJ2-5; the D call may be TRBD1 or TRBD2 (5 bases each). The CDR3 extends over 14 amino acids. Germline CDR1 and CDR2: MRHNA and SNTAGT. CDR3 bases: TGTGCCAGCAGTGACTCGAGGGGTACAGAGACCCAATACTTC. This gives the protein CASSDSRGTETQYF.

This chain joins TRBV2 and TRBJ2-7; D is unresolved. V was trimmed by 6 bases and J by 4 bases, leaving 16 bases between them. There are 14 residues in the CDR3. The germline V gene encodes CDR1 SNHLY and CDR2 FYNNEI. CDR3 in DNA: TGTGCCAGCAGGGTTGCCAGAAAATATTACGAGCAGTACTTC. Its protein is CASRVARKYYEQYF.

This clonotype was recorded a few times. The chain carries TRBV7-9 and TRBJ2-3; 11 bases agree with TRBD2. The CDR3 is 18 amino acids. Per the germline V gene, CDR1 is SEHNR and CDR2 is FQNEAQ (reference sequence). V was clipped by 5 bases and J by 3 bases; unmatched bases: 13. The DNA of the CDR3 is TGTGCCAGCAGCCCGCCCTCCTTAGCGGGGGGGAAGACAGATACGCAGTATTTT. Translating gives CASSPPSLAGGKTDTQYF.

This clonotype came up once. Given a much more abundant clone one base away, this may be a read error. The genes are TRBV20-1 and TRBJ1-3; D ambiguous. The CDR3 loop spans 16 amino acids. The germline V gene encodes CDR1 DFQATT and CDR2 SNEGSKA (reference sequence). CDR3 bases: TGCAGTGCTAGAGATATTCCTAGATCCTCTGGAGACACCATATATTTT. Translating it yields CSARDIPRSSGDTIYF.

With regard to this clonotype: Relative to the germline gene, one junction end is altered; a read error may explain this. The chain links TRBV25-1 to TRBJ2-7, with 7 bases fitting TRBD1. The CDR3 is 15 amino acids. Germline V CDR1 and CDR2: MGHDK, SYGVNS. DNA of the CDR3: TGTGCCAGCAGTGCAACGGGACAGCCAGTCCACGAGCGGTACTTC. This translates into CASSATGQPVHERYF.

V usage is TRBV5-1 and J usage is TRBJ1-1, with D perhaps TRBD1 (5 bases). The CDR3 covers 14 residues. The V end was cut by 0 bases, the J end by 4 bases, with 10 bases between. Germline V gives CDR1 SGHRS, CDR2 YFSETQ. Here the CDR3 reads CASSLDQGFTEAFF. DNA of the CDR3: TGCGCCAGCAGCTTGGATCAGGGTTTCACTGAAGCTTTCTTT.

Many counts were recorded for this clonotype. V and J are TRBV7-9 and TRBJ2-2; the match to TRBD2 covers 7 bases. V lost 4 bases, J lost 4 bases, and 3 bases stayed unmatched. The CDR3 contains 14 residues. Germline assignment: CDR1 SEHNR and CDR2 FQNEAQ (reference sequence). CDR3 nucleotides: TGTGCCAGCAGCTCGGCTAGCGGCACCGGGGAGCTGTTTTTT. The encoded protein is CASSSASGTGELFF.

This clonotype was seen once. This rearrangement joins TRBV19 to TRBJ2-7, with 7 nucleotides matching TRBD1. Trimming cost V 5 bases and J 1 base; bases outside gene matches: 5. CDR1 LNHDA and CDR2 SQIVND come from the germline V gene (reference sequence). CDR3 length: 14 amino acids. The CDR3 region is CASSPSTGSYEQYF. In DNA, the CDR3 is TGTGCCAGTAGTCCTTCGACAGGGTCCTACGAGCAGTACTTC.

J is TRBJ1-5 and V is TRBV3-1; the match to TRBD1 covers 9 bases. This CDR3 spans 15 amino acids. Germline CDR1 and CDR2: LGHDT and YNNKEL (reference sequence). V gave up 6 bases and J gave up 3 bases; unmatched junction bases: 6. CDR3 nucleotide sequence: TGTGCCAGCAGTCCCGGGACAGGGCTCAATCAGCCCCAGCATTTT. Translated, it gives CASSPGTGLNQPQHF.

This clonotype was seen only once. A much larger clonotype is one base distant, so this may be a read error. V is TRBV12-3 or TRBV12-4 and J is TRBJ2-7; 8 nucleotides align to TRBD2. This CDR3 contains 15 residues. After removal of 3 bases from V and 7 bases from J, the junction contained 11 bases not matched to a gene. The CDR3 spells CASSLAGGHYNEQYF. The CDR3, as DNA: TGTGCCAGCAGTTTGGCGGGGGGCCACTACAATGAGCAGTACTTC.

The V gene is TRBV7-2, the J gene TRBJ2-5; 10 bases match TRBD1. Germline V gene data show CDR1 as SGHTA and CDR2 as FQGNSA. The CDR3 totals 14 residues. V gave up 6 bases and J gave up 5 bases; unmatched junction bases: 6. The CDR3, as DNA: TGTGCCAGCAGGCCGGGACAGGGGCGGGAGACCCAGTACTTC. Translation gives CASRPGQGRETQYF.

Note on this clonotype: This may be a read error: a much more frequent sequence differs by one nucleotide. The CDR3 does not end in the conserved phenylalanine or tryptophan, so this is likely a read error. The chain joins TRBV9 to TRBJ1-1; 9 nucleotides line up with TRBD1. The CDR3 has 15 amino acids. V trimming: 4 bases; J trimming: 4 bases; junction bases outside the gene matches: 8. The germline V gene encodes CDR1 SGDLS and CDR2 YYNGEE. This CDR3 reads CASSFTGGAGTEAFY. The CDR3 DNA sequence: TGTGCCAGCAGCTTCACAGGGGGCGCGGGCACTGAAGCTTTCTAT.

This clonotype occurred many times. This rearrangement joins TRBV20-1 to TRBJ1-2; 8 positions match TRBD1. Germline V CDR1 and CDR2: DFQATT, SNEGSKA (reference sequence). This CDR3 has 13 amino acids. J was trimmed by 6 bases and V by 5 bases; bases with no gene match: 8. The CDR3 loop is CSAPNQGADGYTF. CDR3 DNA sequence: TGCAGTGCTCCGAACCAGGGGGCGGATGGCTACACCTTC.